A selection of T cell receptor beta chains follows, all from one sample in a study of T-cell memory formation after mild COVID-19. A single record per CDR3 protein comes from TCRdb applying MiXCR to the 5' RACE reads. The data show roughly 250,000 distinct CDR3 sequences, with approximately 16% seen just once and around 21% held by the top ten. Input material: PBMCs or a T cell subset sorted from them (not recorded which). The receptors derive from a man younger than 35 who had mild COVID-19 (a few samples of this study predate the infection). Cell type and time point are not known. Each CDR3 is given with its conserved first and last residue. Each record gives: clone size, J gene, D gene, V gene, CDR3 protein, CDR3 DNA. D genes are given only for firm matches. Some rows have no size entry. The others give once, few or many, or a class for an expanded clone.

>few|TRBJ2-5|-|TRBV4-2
CASSQDWPLGGVGTQYF
TGTGCCAGCAGCCAAGATTGGCCCCTCGGCGGGGTGGGGACCCAGTACTTC
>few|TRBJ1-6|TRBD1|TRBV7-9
CASSLWETGNSPLHF
TGTGCCAGCAGCTTATGGGAGACAGGGAATTCACCCCTCCACTTT
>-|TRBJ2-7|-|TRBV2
CASRPDGRSKQYF
TGTGCCAGCAGACCGGACGGCCGGAGTAAGCAGTACTTC
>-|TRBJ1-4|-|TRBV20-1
CSARQNEKLFF
TGCAGTGCGAGACAGAATGAAAAACTGTTTTTT
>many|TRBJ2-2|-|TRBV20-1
CSAQQRVAGELFF
TGCAGTGCTCAACAAAGGGTGGCCGGGGAGCTGTTTTTT
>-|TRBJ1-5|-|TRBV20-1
CSARHRGNQPQHF
TGCAGTGCTAGGCACCGGGGGAATCAGCCCCAGCATTTT
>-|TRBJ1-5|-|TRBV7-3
CASSQVAGLPQHF
TGTGCCAGCAGCCAGGTCGCGGGATTGCCCCAGCATTTT
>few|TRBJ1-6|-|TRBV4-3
CASSQFKITNSPLHF
TGCGCCAGCAGCCAATTTAAGATTACCAATTCACCCCTCCACTTT
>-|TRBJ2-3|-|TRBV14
CASSPGSSPRNTQYF
TGTGCCAGCAGCCCAGGAAGTTCACCTCGGAATACGCAGTATTTT
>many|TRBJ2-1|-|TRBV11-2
CASSEGLQGNEQFF
TGTGCCAGCAGCGAGGGCCTCCAGGGCAACGAGCAGTTCTTC
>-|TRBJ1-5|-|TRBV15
CATSRDAGVQPQHF
TGTGCCACCAGCAGAGATGCGGGGGTCCAGCCCCAGCATTTT
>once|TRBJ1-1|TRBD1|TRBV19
CASEGRTGGRNTEAFF
TGTGCCAGTGAAGGGAGAACAGGGGGAAGGAACACTGAAGCTTTCTTT
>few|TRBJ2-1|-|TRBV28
CASTQTLYNEQFF
TGTGCCAGCACCCAAACCCTCTACAATGAGCAGTTCTTC
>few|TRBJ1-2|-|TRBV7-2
CASSTYRVDSYTF
TGTGCCAGCAGCACTTACAGGGTGGATAGCTACACCTTC
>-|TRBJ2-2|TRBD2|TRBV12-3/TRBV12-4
CASGRRTSSGELFF
TGTGCCAGCGGCCGGAGGACTAGCTCCGGGGAGCTGTTTTTT
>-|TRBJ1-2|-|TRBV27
CASSLTGGYYGYTF
TGTGCCAGCAGCCTGACCGGGGGGTACTATGGCTACACCTTC
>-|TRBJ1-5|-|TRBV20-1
CSAREGRMANQPQHF
TGCAGTGCTAGGGAGGGGCGCATGGCCAATCAGCCCCAGCATTTT
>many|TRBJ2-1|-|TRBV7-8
CASSPWGGSYNEQFF
TGTGCCAGCAGCCCCTGGGGAGGCTCCTACAATGAGCAGTTCTTC
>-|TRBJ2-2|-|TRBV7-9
CASSLVPGVNTGELFF
TGTGCCAGCAGCTTAGTTCCAGGGGTAAACACCGGGGAGCTGTTTTTT
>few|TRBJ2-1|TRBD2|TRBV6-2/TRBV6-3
CASTGLAAYNEQFF
TGTGCCAGTACCGGACTAGCGGCCTACAATGAGCAGTTCTTC
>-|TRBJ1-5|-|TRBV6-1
CASSGAGDLINQPQHF
TGTGCCAGCAGTGGGGCAGGAGATCTGATAAATCAGCCCCAGCATTTT
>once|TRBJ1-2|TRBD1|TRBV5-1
CATSMGQGPAYGYTF
TGCGCCACCAGCATGGGACAGGGGCCGGCCTATGGCTACACCTTC
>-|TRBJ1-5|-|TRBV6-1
CAIQPGTANQPQHF
TGTGCCATACAACCCGGGACGGCTAATCAGCCCCAGCATTTT
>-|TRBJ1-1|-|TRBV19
CASSVGRKEAFF
TGTGCCAGTAGTGTGGGACGTAAAGAAGCTTTCTTT
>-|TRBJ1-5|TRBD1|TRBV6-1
CASSTDRGGQQPQHF
TGTGCCAGCAGCACGGACAGGGGCGGTCAGCAGCCCCAGCATTTT
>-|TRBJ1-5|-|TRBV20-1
CSARDTTDEPQHF
TGCAGTGCTAGAGACACCACTGATGAGCCCCAGCATTTT
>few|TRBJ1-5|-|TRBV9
CASSGGGGNQPQHF
TGTGCCAGCAGTGGGGGGGGCGGCAATCAGCCCCAGCATTTT
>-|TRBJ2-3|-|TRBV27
CASSLRHPRFGTDTQYF
TGTGCCAGCAGTTTACGGCACCCTCGGTTCGGGACAGATACGCAGTATTTT
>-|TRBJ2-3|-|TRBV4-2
CASSQGGLPLTDTQYF
TGTGCCAGCAGCCAAGGGGGACTGCCCCTCACAGATACGCAGTATTTT
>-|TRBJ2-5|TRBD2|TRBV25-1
CASSETSGGEETQYF
TGTGCCAGCAGTGAAACTAGCGGGGGGGAAGAGACCCAGTACTTC
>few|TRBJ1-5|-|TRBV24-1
CATSASGNRPQHF
TGTGCCACCAGTGCTTCGGGGAATCGACCCCAGCATTTT
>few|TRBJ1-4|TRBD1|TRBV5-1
CASSAPSTGGGEKLFF
TGCGCCAGCAGCGCGCCGTCGACAGGGGGTGGTGAAAAACTGTTTTTT
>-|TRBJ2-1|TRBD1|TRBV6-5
CASVDRGNEQFF
TGTGCCAGCGTCGACAGGGGCAATGAGCAGTTCTTC
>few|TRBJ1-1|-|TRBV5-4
CASSFGSTNTEAFF
TGTGCCAGCAGCTTCGGCAGTACGAACACTGAAGCTTTCTTT
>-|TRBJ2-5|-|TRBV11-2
CASRQGPSWETQYF
TGTGCCAGCAGACAGGGACCCTCCTGGGAGACCCAGTACTTC
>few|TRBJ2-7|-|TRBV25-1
CASSEYNQGIYSYEQYF
TGTGCCAGCAGTGAATATAACCAGGGAATTTACTCCTACGAGCAGTACTTC
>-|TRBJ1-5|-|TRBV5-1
CASSSALTANSNQPQHF
TGCGCCAGCAGCTCGGCCCTAACAGCCAATAGCAATCAGCCCCAGCATTTT
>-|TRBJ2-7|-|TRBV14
CASSQAWGPRGLPYEQYF
TGTGCCAGCAGCCAAGCCTGGGGGCCCCGGGGGCTTCCCTACGAGCAGTACTTC
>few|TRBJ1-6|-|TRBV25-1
CASRRGSNSPLHF
TGTGCCAGCCGTCGGGGGAGTAATTCACCCCTCCACTTT
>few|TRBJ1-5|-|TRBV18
CASSPIDGNQPQHF
TGTGCCAGCTCCCCGATTGATGGCAATCAGCCCCAGCATTTT
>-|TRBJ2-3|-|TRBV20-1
CSAGLGGTQYF
TGCAGTGCGGGGCTTGGGGGTACGCAGTATTTT
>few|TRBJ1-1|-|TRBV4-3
CASSQLQNTEAFF
TGCGCCAGCAGCCAATTACAGAACACTGAAGCTTTCTTT
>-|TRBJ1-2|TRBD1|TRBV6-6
CASSYQDRGQDGGYTF
TGTGCCAGCAGTTACCAGGACAGGGGGCAGGATGGTGGCTACACCTTC